This T cell receptor beta chain was sequenced during a study of T cell responses to AZD1222 COVID-19 vaccine. Study-level points and caveats: A mostly white British donor set with more females was recruited, and clonal diversity was possibly underestimated. Unmutated regions of variants are reportedly targeted by nearly half of spike-specific TCRs.

Some second doses came at about 4 weeks and others at about 12 weeks; these were pooled. For this clone: What it binds is unknown.

Assay: immunoSEQ multiplex PCR; the TCRdb copy retains only in-frame clones and omits some. The data contain some 86,000 clones, about nine tenths of them singletons. Unmatched junction bases numbered 9, after V lost 6 bases and J lost 6 bases. Germline CDR1 is LGHNA and CDR2 is YSLEER. The CDR3 consists of 15 residues. The sample was peripheral blood, taken 28 days after the second AZD1222 dose. The chain is built from TRBV4-3 and TRBJ1-5; 9 positions agree with TRBD1. The receptor's source is an adult who received the AZD1222 COVID-19 vaccine. The CDR3: CASRQDRGGSQPQHF. The CDR3 coding sequence is TGCGCCAGCAGGCAGGACAGGGGAGGGAGTCAGCCCCAGCATTTT.